A single T cell receptor beta chain is shown here with its context. J lost 3 bases, V lost 0 bases, and 4 bases had no gene match. The CDR3 length is 15 residues. The germline V gene has CDR1 SGHRS and CDR2 YFSETQ. This entry comes from a study of blood T cell repertoires in COVID-19. At the level of the study: Sources were T cells, B-cell-depleted T cells, or PBMCs; the material itself was cDNA or gDNA.

Original processing methods: Reference gene primers were amplified, and this amplification served to estimate nucleated cell counts. Sequencing used immunoSEQ multiplex PCR; TCRdb keeps in-frame clones, though not all of them. That table is the source of V, J and clone size, and D and trimming were worked out from the DNA. The repertoire includes some 80,000 clones, 84% of them detected once, and 3.5% sits in the top ten. Sequenced material: peripheral blood. The receptor's source is a middle-aged man with acute or convalescent COVID-19. The chain uses TRBV5-1 and TRBJ2-5; 8 bases are shared with TRBD2. The CDR3 coding sequence is TGCGCCAGCAGCTTGGGGTTTAGCGGGGAAGAGACCCAGTACTTC. Protein product: CASSLGFSGEETQYF.